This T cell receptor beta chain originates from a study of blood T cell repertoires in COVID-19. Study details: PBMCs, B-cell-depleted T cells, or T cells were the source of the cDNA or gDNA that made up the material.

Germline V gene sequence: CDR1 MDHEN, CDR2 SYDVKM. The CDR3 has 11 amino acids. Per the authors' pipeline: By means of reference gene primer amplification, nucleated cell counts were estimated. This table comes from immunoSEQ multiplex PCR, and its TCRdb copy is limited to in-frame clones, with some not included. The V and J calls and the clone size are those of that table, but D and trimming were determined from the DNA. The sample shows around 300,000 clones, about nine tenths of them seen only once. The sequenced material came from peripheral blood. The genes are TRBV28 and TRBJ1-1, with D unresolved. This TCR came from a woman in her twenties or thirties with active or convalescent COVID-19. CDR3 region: CASREKGQAFF. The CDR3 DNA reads TGTGCGAGTAGGGAGAAAGGCCAGGCTTTCTTT.